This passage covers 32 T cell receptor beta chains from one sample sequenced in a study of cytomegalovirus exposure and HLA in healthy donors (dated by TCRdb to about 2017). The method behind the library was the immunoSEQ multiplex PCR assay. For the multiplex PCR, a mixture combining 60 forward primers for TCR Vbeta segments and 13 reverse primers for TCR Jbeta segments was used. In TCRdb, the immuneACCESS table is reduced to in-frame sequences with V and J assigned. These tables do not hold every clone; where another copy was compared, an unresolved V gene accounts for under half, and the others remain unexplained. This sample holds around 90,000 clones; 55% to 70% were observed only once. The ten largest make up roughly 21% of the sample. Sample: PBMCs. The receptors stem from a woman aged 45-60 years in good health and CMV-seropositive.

The CDR3 bases are TGTGCCAGCAGGACATATTCGACAGGGGTCTATGGCTACACCTTC. This encodes CASRTYSTGVYGYTF. The chain couples TRBV5-7 to TRBJ1-2, with 8 nucleotides matching TRBD1. TRBV5-7 is marked as an open reading frame, function uncertain. V shed 5 bases and J 4 bases; nucleotides not matched to a gene: 10. This CDR3 has 15 amino acids.

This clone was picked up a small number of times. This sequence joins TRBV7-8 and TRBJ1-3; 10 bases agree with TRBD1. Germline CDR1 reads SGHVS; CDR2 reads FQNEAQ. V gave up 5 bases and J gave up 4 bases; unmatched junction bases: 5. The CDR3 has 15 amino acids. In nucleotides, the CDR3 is TGTGCCAGCAGCCCAGGGACAGGGGAAGGAAACACCATATATTTT. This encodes CASSPGTGEGNTIYF.

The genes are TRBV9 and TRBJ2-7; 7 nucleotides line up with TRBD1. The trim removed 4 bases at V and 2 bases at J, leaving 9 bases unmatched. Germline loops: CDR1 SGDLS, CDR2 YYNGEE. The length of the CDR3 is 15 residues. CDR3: CASSTTPGTAYEQYF. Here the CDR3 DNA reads TGTGCCAGCAGCACTACTCCCGGGACAGCCTACGAGCAGTACTTC.

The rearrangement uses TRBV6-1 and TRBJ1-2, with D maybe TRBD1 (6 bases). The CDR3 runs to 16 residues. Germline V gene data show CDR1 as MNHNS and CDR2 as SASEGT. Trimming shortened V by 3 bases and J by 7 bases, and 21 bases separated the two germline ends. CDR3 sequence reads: CASSDGPGGGSRGYTF. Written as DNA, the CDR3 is TGTGCCAGCAGTGACGGGCCGGGTGGGGGCTCTCGTGGCTACACCTTC.

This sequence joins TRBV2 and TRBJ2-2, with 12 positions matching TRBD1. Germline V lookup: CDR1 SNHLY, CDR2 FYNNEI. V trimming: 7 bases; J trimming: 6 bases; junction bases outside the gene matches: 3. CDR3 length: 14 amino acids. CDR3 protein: CASMGQGAAGELFF. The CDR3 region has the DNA TGTGCCAGCATGGGACAGGGGGCGGCCGGGGAGCTGTTTTTT.

In nucleotides, the CDR3 is TGCAGCGTTGGACGGCCGGGTTACAATGGCTACACCTTC. It encodes CSVGRPGYNGYTF. The chain carries TRBV29-1 and TRBJ1-2, with no clear D. CDR1 and CDR2 (germline): SQVTM, ANQGSEA. The CDR3 loop spans 13 amino acids. Trimming left V 4 bases short and J 6 bases short, with 15 bases between.

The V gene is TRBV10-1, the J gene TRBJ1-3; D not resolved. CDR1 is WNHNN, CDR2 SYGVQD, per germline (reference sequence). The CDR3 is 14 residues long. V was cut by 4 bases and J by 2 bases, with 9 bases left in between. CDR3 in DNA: TGCGCCAGCAGTGCCGGCGGGGCTGGAAACACCATATATTTT. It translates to CASSAGGAGNTIYF.

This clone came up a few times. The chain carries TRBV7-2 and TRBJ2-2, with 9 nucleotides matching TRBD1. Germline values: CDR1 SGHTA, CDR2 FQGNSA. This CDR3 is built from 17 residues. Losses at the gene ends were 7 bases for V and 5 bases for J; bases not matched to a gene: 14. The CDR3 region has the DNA TGTGCCAGCACAATTACCCGGGACAGGGTTGGGACCGGGGAGCTGTTTTTT. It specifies CASTITRDRVGTGELFF.

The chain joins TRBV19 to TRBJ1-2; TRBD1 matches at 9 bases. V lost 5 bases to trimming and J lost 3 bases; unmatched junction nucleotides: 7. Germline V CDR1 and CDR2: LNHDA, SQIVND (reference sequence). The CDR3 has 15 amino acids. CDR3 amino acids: CASSRDREGDYGYTF. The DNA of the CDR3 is TGTGCCAGTAGTCGGGACAGGGAAGGAGACTATGGCTACACCTTC.

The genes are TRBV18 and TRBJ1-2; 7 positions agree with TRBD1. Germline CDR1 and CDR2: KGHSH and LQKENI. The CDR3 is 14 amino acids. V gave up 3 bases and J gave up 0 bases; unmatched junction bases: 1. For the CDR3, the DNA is TGTGCCAGCTCACCTGACAGGGCTAACTATGGCTACACCTTC. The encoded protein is CASSPDRANYGYTF.

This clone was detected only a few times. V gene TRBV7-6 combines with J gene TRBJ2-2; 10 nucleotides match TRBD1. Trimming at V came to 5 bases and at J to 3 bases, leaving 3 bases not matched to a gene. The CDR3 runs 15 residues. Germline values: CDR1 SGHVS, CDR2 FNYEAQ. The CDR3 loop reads CASSPGQGYTGELFF. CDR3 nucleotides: TGTGCCAGCAGCCCGGGACAGGGGTACACCGGGGAGCTGTTTTTT.

The CDR3 coding sequence is TGTGCCAGCTCAGAGCGGTTCGAGGGTACGCAGTATTTT. It is translated as CASSERFEGTQYF. V and J are TRBV7-7 and TRBJ2-3; tentatively, D is TRBD2 (5 bases). The CDR3 sequence is 13 residues long. Per germline, CDR1 SSHAT and CDR2 FNYEAQ (reference sequence). V lost 8 bases to trimming and J lost 8 bases, with 17 bases between them. Variable domain in full (rest from reference TRBV7-7 and TRBJ2-3): GAGVSQSPRYKVTKRGQDVTLRCDPISSHATLYWYQQALGQGPEFLTYFNYEAQPDKSGLPSDRFSAERPEGSISTLTIQRTEQRDSAMYRCASSERFEGTQYFGPGTRLTVL.

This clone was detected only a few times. The CDR3 region has the DNA TGTGCCAGTAGTAAGGAAGCGTTAGGGAGGACTGAAGCTTTCTTT. Residues: CASSKEALGRTEAFF. The chain couples TRBV19 to TRBJ1-1; unclear D gene. Deletions cut 4 bases from V and 5 bases from J, with 17 bases between. Germline lookup yields CDR1 LNHDA and CDR2 SQIVND (reference sequence). The CDR3 has 15 amino acids.

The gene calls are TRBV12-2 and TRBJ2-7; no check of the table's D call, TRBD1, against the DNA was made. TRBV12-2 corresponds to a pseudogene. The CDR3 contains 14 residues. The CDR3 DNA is TGTGCAAGTCGCGGCCCGACAGGGACGGCCGAGCAGTACTTC. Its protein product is CASRGPTGTAEQYF.

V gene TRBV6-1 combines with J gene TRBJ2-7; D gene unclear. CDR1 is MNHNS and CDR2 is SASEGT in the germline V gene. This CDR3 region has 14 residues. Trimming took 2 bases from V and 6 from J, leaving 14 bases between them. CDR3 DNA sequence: TGTGCCAGCAGTGAAAGTAGTAGTGTTCGCGAGCAGTACTTC. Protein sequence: CASSESSSVREQYF.

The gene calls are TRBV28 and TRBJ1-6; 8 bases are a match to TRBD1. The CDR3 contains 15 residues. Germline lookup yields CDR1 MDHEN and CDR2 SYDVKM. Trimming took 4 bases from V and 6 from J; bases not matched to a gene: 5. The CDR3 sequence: CASSSGQGGNSPLHF. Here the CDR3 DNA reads TGTGCCAGCAGTTCCGGACAGGGAGGTAATTCACCCCTCCACTTT.

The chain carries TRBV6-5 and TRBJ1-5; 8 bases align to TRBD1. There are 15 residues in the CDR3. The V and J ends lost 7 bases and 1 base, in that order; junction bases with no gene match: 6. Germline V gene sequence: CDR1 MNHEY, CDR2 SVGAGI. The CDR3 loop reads CASTPGQGSNQPQHF. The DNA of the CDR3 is TGTGCCAGCACCCCCGGACAGGGCAGCAATCAGCCCCAGCATTTT.

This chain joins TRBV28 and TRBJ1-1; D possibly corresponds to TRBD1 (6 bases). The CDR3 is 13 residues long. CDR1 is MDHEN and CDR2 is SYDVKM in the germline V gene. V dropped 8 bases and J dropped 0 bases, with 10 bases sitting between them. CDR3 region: CASGQPMNTEAFF. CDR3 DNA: TGTGCCAGCGGACAGCCCATGAACACTGAAGCTTTCTTT.

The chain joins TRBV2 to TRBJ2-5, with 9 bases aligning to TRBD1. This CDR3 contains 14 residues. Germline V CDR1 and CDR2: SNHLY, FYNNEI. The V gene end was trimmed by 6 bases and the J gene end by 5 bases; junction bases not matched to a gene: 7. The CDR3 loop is CASSAQGAGETQYF. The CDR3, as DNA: TGTGCCAGCAGCGCACAGGGGGCTGGTGAGACCCAGTACTTC. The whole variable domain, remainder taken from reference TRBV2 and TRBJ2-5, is EPEVTQTPSHQVTQMGQEVILRCVPISNHLYFYWYRQILGQKVEFLVSFYNNEISEKSEIFDDQFSVERPDGSNFTLKIRSTKLEDSAMYFCASSAQGAGETQYFGPGTRLLVL.

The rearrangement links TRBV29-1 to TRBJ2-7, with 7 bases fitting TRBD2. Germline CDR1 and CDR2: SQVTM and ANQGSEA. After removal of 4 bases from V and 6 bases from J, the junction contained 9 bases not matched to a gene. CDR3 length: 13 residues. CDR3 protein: CSVVKREGLEQYF. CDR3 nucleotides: TGCAGCGTTGTAAAGAGGGAGGGGCTCGAGCAGTACTTC.

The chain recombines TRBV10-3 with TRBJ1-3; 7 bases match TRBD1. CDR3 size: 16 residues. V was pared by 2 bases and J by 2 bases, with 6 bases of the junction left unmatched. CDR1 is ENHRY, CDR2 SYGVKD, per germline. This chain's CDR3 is CAISEPTGATGNTIYF. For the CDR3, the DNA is TGTGCCATCAGTGAGCCAACAGGGGCAACTGGAAACACCATATATTTT.

The CDR3 DNA follows: TGTGCCAGCAGCTTACTACAGGTGATCAACGTCCTGACTTTC. Residues: CASSLLQVINVLTF. This chain connects TRBV7-2 to TRBJ2-6; D perhaps matches TRBD1 (5 bases). CDR1 is SGHTA and CDR2 is FQGNSA in the germline V gene. The CDR3 length is 14 residues. The V and J ends lost 2 bases and 9 bases respectively, with 11 bases between them.

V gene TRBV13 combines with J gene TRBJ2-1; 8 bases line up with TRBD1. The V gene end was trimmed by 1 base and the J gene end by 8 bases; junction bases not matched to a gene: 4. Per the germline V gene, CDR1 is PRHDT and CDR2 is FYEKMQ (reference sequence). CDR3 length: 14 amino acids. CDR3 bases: TGTGCCAGCAGCTTAGAATCAGGGGGCGATGAGCAGTTCTTC. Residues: CASSLESGGDEQFF.

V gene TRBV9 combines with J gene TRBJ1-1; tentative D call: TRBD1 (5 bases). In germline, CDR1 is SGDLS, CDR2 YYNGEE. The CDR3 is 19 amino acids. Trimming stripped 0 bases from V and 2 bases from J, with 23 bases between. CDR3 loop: CASSVATNRFETANTEAFF. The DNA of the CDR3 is TGTGCCAGCAGCGTAGCTACTAACCGATTCGAGACAGCCAACACTGAAGCTTTCTTT.

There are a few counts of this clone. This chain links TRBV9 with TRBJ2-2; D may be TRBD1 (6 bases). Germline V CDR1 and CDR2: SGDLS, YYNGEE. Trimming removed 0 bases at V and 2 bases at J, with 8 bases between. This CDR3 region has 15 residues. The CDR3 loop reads CASSVEDSNTGELFF. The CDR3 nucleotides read TGTGCCAGCAGCGTAGAGGACAGCAACACCGGGGAGCTGTTTTTT.

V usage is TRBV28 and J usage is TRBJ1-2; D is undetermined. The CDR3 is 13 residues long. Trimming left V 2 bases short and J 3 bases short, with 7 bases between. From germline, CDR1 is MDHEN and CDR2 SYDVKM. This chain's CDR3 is CASSLEVYYGYTF. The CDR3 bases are TGTGCCAGCAGTTTAGAGGTTTACTATGGCTACACCTTC.

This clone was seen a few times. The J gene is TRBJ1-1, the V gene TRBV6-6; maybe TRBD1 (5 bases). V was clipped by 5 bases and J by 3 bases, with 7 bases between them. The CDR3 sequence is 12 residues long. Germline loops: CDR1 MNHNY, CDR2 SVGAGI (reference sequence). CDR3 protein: CASSPTDTEAFF. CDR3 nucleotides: TGTGCCAGCAGTCCGACAGACACTGAAGCTTTCTTT.

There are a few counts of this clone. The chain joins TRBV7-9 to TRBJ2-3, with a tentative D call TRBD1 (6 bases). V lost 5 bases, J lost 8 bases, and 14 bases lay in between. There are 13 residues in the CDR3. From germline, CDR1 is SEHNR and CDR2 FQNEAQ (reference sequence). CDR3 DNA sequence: TGTGCCAGCAGCGAACAGGGACAAGGTACGCAGTATTTT. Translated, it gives CASSEQGQGTQYF.

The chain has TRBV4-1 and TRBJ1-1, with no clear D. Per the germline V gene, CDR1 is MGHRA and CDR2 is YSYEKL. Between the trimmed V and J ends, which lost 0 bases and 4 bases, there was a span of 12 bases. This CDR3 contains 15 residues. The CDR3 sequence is CASSQEEGVGTEAFF. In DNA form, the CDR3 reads TGCGCCAGCAGCCAAGAGGAGGGAGTTGGCACTGAAGCTTTCTTT.

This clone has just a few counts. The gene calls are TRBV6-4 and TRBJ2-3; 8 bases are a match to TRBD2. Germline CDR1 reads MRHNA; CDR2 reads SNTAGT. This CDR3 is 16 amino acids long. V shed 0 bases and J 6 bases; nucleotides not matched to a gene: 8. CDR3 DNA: TGTGCCAGCAGTGACTCCAGCGGGGGCCGGGGGGATACGCAGTATTTT. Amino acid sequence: CASSDSSGGRGDTQYF.

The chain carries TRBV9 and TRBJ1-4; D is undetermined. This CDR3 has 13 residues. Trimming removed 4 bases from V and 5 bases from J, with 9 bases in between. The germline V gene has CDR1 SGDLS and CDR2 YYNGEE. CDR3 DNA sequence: TGTGCCAGCAGCCCTGACTGGAATGAAAAACTGTTTTTT. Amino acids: CASSPDWNEKLFF.

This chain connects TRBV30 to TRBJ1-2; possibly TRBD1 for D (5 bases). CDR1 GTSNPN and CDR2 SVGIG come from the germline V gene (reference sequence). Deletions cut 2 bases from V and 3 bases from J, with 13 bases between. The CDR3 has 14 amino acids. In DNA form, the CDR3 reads TGTGCCTGGAGTAGGGATAGGGGTGACTATGGCTACACCTTC. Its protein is CAWSRDRGDYGYTF.